The TCR beta chain described here comes from a study of T-cell reconstitution after alpha-beta-depleted transplantation in children. Overall study findings and caveats: Reported findings indicate that, about two months after transplant, alpha-beta T cells came from several hundred expanded clones, which were derived from non-depleted graft cells. Among T cells one year after transplant, newly produced cells accounted for most counts and diversity. Some patients' high day-60 TCRbeta diversity was attributed to recipient cells surviving conditioning.

A library of TCRbeta sequences, prepared with unique molecular identifiers, was generated. TCRdb called the PCR reads again in MiXCR, with one record for every CDR3 protein. The sample lists fewer than 85,000 distinct CDR3 sequences, 14% seen once, with 25% to 30% in the top ten. Remarks on this clonotype: Its specificity is unknown.

The CDR3 consists of 17 residues. Unmatched junction bases numbered 12, after V lost 1 base and J lost 6 bases. CDR1 ENHRY and CDR2 SYGVKD come from the germline V gene. The receptor was isolated from a male patient between 2 and 10 years old who had a stem cell transplant for acute lymphoblastic leukemia, so the T cells may come from the graft donor. Specimen: PBMCs, mostly from graft donor cells, collected 180 days after TCRalphabeta/CD19-depleted stem cell transplant. V is TRBV10-3 and J is TRBJ2-3; 8 bases are shared with TRBD2. In DNA, the CDR3 is TGTGCCATCAGTGAGTTAGGGAGCGGGGGATCCCGGGATACGCAGTATTTT. Translation: CAISELGSGGSRDTQYF.